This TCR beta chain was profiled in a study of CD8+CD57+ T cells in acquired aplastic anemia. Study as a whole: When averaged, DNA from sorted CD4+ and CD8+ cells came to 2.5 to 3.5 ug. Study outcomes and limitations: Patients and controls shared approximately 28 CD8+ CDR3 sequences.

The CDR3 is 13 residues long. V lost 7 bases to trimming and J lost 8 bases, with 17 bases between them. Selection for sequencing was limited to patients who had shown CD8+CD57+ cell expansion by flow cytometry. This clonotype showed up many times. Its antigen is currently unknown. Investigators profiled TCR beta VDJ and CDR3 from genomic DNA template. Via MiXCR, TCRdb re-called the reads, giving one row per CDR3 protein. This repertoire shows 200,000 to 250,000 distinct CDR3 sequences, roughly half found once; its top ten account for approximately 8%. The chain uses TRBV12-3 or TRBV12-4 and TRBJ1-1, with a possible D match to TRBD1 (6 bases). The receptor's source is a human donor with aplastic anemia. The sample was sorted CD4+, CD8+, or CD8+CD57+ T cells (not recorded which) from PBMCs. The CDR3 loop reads CASTDGTLVEAFF. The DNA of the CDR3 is TGTGCCAGCACCGACGGGACACTCGTGGAAGCTTTCTTT.